What follows are 2 T cell receptor beta chains derived from one specimen sequenced in a study of T-cell memory formation after mild COVID-19. MiXCR, run by TCRdb on the 5' RACE reads, gives a single entry per CDR3 protein. Here the sample spans approximately 450,000 distinct CDR3 sequences, about 20% being singletons. Sequencing was carried out using PBMCs or a T cell subset sorted from them (not recorded which). The receptors derive from an adult woman who had mild COVID-19 (a few samples of this study predate the infection). Cell type and time point are not known.

The sample holds many counts of this clonotype. The V and J genes are TRBV19 and TRBJ1-5; no clear D. V dropped 6 bases and J dropped 0 bases, with 12 bases sitting between them. This CDR3 has 15 residues. Per germline, CDR1 LNHDA and CDR2 SQIVND (reference sequence). CDR3 nucleotides: TGTGCCAGTAGGGGCCCTCGTCGTAGCAATCAGCCCCAGCATTTT. It codes for CASRGPRRSNQPQHF. Supplemented by reference TRBV19 and TRBJ1-5, the full variable domain reads DGGITQSPKYLFRKEGQNVTLSCEQNLNHDAMYWYRQDPGQGLRLIYYSQIVNDFQKGDIAEGYSVSREKKESFPLTVTSAQKNPTAFYLCASRGPRRSNQPQHFGDGTRLSIL.

Many counts were recorded for this clonotype. The chain joins TRBV12-3 or TRBV12-4 to TRBJ2-1; unclear D gene. This CDR3 contains 15 residues. V was pared by 0 bases and J by 7 bases, with 13 bases between. CDR3 DNA: TGTGCCAGCAGTTTAGCGGCCCTGGGGTCTAATGAGCAGTTCTTC. Encoded protein: CASSLAALGSNEQFF.